The rows below give T cell receptor beta chains drawn from one sample of a study of somatic mutations in cytotoxic T cells in rheumatoid arthritis. Some clones are missing from TCRdb's copy, which holds only in-frame ones; the method was immunoSEQ multiplex PCR. The sample shows fewer than 20,000 clones, roughly 82% of them seen only once. The sequencing input was CD8+ T cells sorted from blood. The receptors derive from a woman aged 45 to 65 with rheumatoid arthritis. The CDR3 runs from the conserved cysteine through the conserved F or W. D genes are given only for firm matches. Rows may omit the clone size; those that give it use once, few, many or a size class.

j_call: TRBJ2-2
d_call: -
v_call: TRBV5-6
clone_size: -
cdr3_length: 17
cdr3_nt: TGTGCCAGCAGCTTCAGGCAGGGTGGTATTGCGACCGGGGAGCTGTTTTTT
cdr3_aa: CASSFRQGGIATGELFF

j_call: TRBJ2-1
d_call: -
v_call: TRBV28
clone_size: -
cdr3_length: 17
cdr3_nt: TGTGCCAGCAGTCCCACCGCTCGCTTAAGCTCCTACAATGAGCAGTTCTTC
cdr3_aa: CASSPTARLSSYNEQFF

j_call: TRBJ2-2
d_call: -
v_call: TRBV9
clone_size: -
cdr3_length: 16
cdr3_nt: TGTGCCAGCAGCGTAATATCTGGGGCCGATTCAGGGGAGCTGTTTTTT
cdr3_aa: CASSVISGADSGELFF

j_call: TRBJ2-5
d_call: -
v_call: TRBV5-5
clone_size: -
cdr3_length: 15
cdr3_nt: TGTGCCAGCAGCTTGTTTGCGGAGCACCAAGAGACCCAGTACTTC
cdr3_aa: CASSLFAEHQETQYF

j_call: TRBJ2-3
d_call: -
v_call: TRBV2
clone_size: -
cdr3_length: 15
cdr3_nt: TGTGCCAGCAGCGCGGGACAGACCGAGAAAGATACGCAGTATTTT
cdr3_aa: CASSAGQTEKDTQYF

j_call: TRBJ1-6
d_call: TRBD1
v_call: TRBV9
clone_size: -
cdr3_length: 15
cdr3_nt: TGTGCCAGCAGCGGTGGGGACAGCGTTAATTCACCCCTCCACTTT
cdr3_aa: CASSGGDSVNSPLHF

j_call: TRBJ2-7
d_call: TRBD1
v_call: TRBV4-1
clone_size: -
cdr3_length: 14
cdr3_nt: TGCGCCAGCAGCCCCTGGACAGGGGGCTACGAGCAGTACTTC
cdr3_aa: CASSPWTGGYEQYF

j_call: TRBJ2-7
d_call: -
v_call: TRBV6-5
clone_size: -
cdr3_length: 13
cdr3_nt: TGTGCCAGCAGTGGCTTGGAGGAGTCCCGACAGTACTTC
cdr3_aa: CASSGLEESRQYF

j_call: TRBJ2-7
d_call: -
v_call: TRBV11-2
clone_size: few
cdr3_length: 12
cdr3_nt: TGTGCCAGCAGCCCCGCCTCCTACGAGCAGTACTTC
cdr3_aa: CASSPASYEQYF

j_call: TRBJ1-5
d_call: TRBD1
v_call: TRBV7-9
clone_size: -
cdr3_length: 16
cdr3_nt: TGTGCCAGCAGCCCAGGGGGGCCAGGGGGCAGGCAGCCCCAGCATTTT
cdr3_aa: CASSPGGPGGRQPQHF

j_call: TRBJ1-1
d_call: -
v_call: TRBV7-8
clone_size: few
cdr3_length: 15
cdr3_nt: TGTGCCAGCAGACCGGACGGTCACATGAACACTGAAGCTTTCTTT
cdr3_aa: CASRPDGHMNTEAFF